This T cell receptor (beta chain) was identified during a study of T cells in Graves' hyperthyroidism and ophthalmopathy. Overall study results and limits: Stable hyperthyroidism and ophthalmopathy were separated using 13 V-J signatures. Blood also held most thyroid clonotypes expanded beyond 0.001. Before onset, by a median of around 6.1 months, the model predicted ophthalmopathy.

Germline V gene data show CDR1 as SEHNR and CDR2 as FQNEAQ (reference sequence). V was shortened by 5 bases and J by 3 bases, with 11 bases between the two germline ends. This CDR3 region has 13 residues. Ten or more counts support this clonotype. Its antigen is not known. RNA transcripts provided the source from which TCR beta CDR3 regions were amplified. The HTBI primer set served for first-round RT-PCR of the TCR CDR3. TCRdb analysed the multiplex PCR reads with MiXCR anew, one entry per CDR3 protein. The table has around 420,000 distinct CDR3 sequences, 15% to 18% seen once. Sequenced input: blood. The rearrangement links TRBV7-9 to TRBJ2-7; D uncertain. The sequence derives from a woman under 30 with Graves' hyperthyroidism. The CDR3 region has the DNA TGTGCCAGCAGCCCACGACTGGGCTACGAGCAGTACTTC. Translation gives CASSPRLGYEQYF.